This T cell receptor beta chain was sequenced for a study of blood T cells in healthy people across ages. This clonotype came up many times. Its matching antigen is unknown. The V gene lost 8 bases and the J gene lost 3 bases, with 17 bases spanning the gap. Germline CDR1 and CDR2: SGHAT and FQNNGV. This CDR3 is 14 amino acids long. For the second PCR, which ran for roughly 7 to 11 cycles, a sample-barcoded 5' primer and a J-beta primer mix were used. TCRdb analysed the 5' RACE reads with MiXCR anew, one entry per CDR3 protein. The sample has 700,000 or so distinct CDR3 sequences, approximately 40% seen once; the top ten hold 25% to 35%. Study results and limitations: Higher diversity, along with more naive CD4+ cells, distinguished long-lived donors from aged donors.

The specimen was blood. The V call is TRBV11-2, the J call TRBJ2-7; possibly TRBD1 or TRBD2 for D (6 bases each). The TCR originated in a man aged 80 or over in good health. CDR3 DNA sequence: TGTGCCAGCTCGACTAGGGGGTTGTACTACGAGCAGTACTTC. It encodes CASSTRGLYYEQYF. The full variable domain, with the rest looked up from reference TRBV11-2 and TRBJ2-7, is EAGVAQSPRYKIIEKRQSVAFWCNPISGHATLYWYQQILGQGPKLLIQFQNNGVVDDSQLPKDRFSAERLKGVDSTLKIQPAKLEDSAVYLCASSTRGLYYEQYFGPGTRLTVT.